This note documents a single TCR beta chain sequence. Its specificity is unknown. These data originate in a study of cytomegalovirus exposure and HLA in healthy donors. Study overall: In a previous analysis, 120 million or so unique TCR beta sequences were found from roughly 200 million T cells. Study outcomes and limitations: Previously analyzed data showed that most TCR beta V segments were productive at a frequency of about 90% or about 30%. As a later analysis showed, several of the most significant clusters appeared to be linked to common viral pathogens. Both high specificity and high sensitivity reportedly marked the classifier's diagnosis of cytomegalovirus status.

V was clipped by 6 bases and J by 8 bases, with 16 bases between them. The CDR3 sequence is 13 residues long. From germline, CDR1 is SNHLY and CDR2 FYNNEI. PCR amplification relied on 60 Vbeta primers (plus 13 Jbeta primers). TCRdb's table, derived via immunoSEQ multiplex PCR, lists solely in-frame clones and lacks some. The table shows approximately 59,000 clones, with roughly two thirds occurring only once. The sequence came from a man aged 25 to 45 in good health and CMV-seronegative. The genes are TRBV2 and TRBJ1-2; D may be TRBD1 (5 bases). The material sequenced was PBMCs. This CDR3 reads CASRWGGTGGYTF. CDR3 in DNA: TGTGCCAGCAGGTGGGGGGGGACTGGGGGCTACACCTTC.